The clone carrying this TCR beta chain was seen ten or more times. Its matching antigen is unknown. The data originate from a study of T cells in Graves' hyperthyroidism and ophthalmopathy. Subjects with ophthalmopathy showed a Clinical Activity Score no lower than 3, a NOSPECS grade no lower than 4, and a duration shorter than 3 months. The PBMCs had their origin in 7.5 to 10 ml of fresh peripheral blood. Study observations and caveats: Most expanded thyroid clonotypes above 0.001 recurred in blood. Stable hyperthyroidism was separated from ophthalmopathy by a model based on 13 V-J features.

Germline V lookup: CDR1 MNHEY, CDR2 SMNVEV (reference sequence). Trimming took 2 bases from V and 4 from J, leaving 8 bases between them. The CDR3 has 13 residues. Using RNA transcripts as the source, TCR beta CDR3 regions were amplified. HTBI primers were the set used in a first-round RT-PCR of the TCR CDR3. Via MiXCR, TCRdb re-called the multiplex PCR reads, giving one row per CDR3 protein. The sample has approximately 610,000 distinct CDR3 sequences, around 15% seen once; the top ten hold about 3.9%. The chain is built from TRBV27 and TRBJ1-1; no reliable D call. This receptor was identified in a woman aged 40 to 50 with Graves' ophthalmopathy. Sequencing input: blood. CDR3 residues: CASSLEGSTEAFF. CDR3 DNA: TGTGCCAGCAGTTTAGAGGGATCCACTGAAGCTTTCTTT.